This record looks at one TCR beta chain sequence and its context. The antigen it recognizes is unknown. Base qualities are missing; no much larger clone stands one base away. TCR cDNA was made using 5'RACE template switching, a step that added a universal primer site and unique molecular identifiers. Priming of cDNA synthesis was performed from both the TCR alpha and TCR beta constant segments. Library amplification used two PCR steps, and the second PCR step added sample barcodes and sequencing adapters. Libraries were sequenced on Illumina HiSeq 2500 (2x100 bp) or NovaSeq (2x150 bp). The authors processed their data as follows. Reads were demultiplexed and collapsed into UMI consensus sequences with MIGEC, and V(D)J alignment was performed with MiXCR. Clonotypes responding to the vaccine were identified with edgeR on replicate PBMC samples, with the criteria of FDR below 0.01 and a log2 fold change above 5 up to day 15. Each bulk clonotype was labeled CD4 or CD8 based on which sequenced repertoire, CD4 or CD8, contained the clonotype at higher abundance. The public reads were reprocessed in TCRdb via fastp at Q25 and MiXCR, keeping in-frame beta chains. Rows are unified per CDR3 protein, each entry keeping the most common DNA and genes. TCRdb's processing, not the study's, gives the V and J calls here. In this sample the table shows just under 600,000 distinct CDR3 sequences, approximately 15% of which occur a single time. In total, the top ten clones hold more than 12% of the sample.

These data come from a study of T cells after yellow fever vaccination (dated by TCRdb to the late 2010s). At the level of the whole study: The SMART-Seq v4 Ultra Low Input RNA kit was used to prepare libraries from fractions with low cell numbers. Bulk TCR alpha and beta repertoires were sequenced longitudinally to track T-cell clones before and after primary and booster YFV17D yellow fever vaccination. The cohort comprised two healthy male donors, one aged 18 to 29 and one aged 30 to 40 years. Blood samples were taken at several timepoints before and after primary and secondary immunization, and bulk PBMC replicates and cell subsets were isolated.

General findings and caveats noted by the study authors: Most clones expanded after primary vaccination (about 96% of CD4 and 88% of CD8) were re-detected after the booster, suggesting that broad memory maintenance occurred. A small fraction of clonotypes appeared in both the CD4 and CD8 compartments, likely as a result of convergent recombination. Only a couple of donors were included in the study, so the extent to which the findings can be generalized is limited. Computational filtering was needed because FACS-sorted repertoires could contain abundant contaminating clonotypes from the bulk population. Compared with the primary T-cell response, the secondary T-cell response was weaker but faster, peaking on day 5 rather than day 15.

The sample's treatment or condition label, in plain terms: live attenuated yellow fever vaccine strain. At each blood-draw timepoint, two biological replicates of bulk PBMCs were collected. A standard Ficoll-Paque protocol was used to isolate PBMCs from peripheral blood. TriZol was used to extract RNA from bulk PBMCs, CD4 and CD8 fractions, and dextramer-positive and dextramer-negative fractions. The CDR3 runs 16 amino acids, cysteine and phenylalanine included. The entry retains the CDR3 DNA only, 48 bases that are in frame from base 1. From V the trimming removes 1 base and from J it removes 0 bases, while the gene matches leave 6 bases of the junction unaccounted for. CDR1 SEHNR and CDR2 FQNEAQ were looked up in the germline V gene (reference sequence).

Sequenced material: PBMCs, taken on the day of the yellow fever booster vaccination. This sequence uses TRBV7-9 and TRBJ2-7, and 7 junctional nucleotides match TRBD1. The clonotype originates from a young man who received the YFV17D yellow fever vaccine. The CDR3 protein: CASSLGGQWSSYEQYF. In nucleotides, the sequence is TGTGCCAGCAGCTTAGGGGGACAGTGGAGCTCCTACGAGCAGTACTTC.